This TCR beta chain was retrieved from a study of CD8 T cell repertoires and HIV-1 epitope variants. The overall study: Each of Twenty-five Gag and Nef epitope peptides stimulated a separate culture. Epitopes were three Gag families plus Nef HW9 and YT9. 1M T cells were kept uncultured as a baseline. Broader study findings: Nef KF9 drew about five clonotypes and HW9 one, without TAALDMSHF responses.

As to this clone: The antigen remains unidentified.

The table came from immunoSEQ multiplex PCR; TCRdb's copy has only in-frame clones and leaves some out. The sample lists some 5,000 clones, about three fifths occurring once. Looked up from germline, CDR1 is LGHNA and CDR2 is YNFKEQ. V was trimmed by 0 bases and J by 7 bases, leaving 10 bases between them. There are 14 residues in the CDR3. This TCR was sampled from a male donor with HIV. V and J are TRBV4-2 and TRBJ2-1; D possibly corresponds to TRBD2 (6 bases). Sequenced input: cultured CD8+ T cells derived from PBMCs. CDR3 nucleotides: TGTGCCAGCAGCCAAGATAGGGACTGGAATGAGCAGTTCTTC. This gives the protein CASSQDRDWNEQFF.